Reported below is one T cell receptor beta chain. The data originate from a study of blood T cell repertoires in COVID-19. Looking at the study overall: Sites in the United States, Italy and Spain provided acute and convalescent COVID-19 samples. From T cells, B-cell-depleted T cells, or PBMCs came the material, which was cDNA or gDNA.

Trimming removed 4 bases from V and 2 bases from J; junction bases left unmatched: 4. The CDR3 consists of 14 residues. Germline V gene data show CDR1 as SGHNT and CDR2 as YENEEA. In the authors' workflow: By means of reference gene primer amplification, nucleated cell counts were estimated. Profiled with immunoSEQ multiplex PCR; TCRdb holds only in-frame clones, not every one. Clone size and V and J calls were adopted from that table, with D and trimming inferred from the DNA. The sample holds 250,000 or so clones, 70% to 90% seen once. Seattle patients were enrolled while actively infected and followed longitudinally.

The chain uses TRBV11-3 and TRBJ1-1, with TRBD1 identical over 7 bases. This clonotype was obtained from a man between 25 and 39 years old with COVID-19, enrolled during active disease. Sequencing input: peripheral blood. CDR3 bases: TGTGCCAGCAGCTCTCAGGGGGATAACACTGAAGCTTTCTTT. Translation: CASSSQGDNTEAFF.